This TCR beta chain comes out of a study of blood T cell repertoires in COVID-19. At the level of the study: Both acute and convalescent COVID-19 samples were obtained from the United States, Italy and Spain. Sources were T cells, B-cell-depleted T cells, or PBMCs; the material itself was cDNA or gDNA.

As processed by the authors: Counts of nucleated cells, estimated from reference gene primer amplification, were obtained. Profiled with immunoSEQ multiplex PCR; TCRdb holds only in-frame clones, not every one. Clonal size and the V and J genes are those of that table, whereas D and trimming came from the DNA. The sample carries about 98,000 clones, approximately 86% recorded once. V was pared by 1 base and J by 5 bases, with 2 bases of the junction left unmatched. This CDR3 region has 15 residues. Per the germline V gene, CDR1 is SGHTA and CDR2 is FQGNSA. This clonotype originated in a man in his forties or fifties with acute or convalescent COVID-19. V usage is TRBV7-2 and J usage is TRBJ1-5; 10 bases agree with TRBD1. The sample consisted of peripheral blood. CDR3 nucleotide sequence: TGTGCCAGCAGCTTAGTGGGACAGGGGTATCAGCCCCAGCATTTT. This translates into CASSLVGQGYQPQHF.